This T cell receptor beta chain is from a study of molecular identifiers for immune sequencing clone quantification. Study at large: Across replicate runs, RNA obtained from about 19,000 or 110,000 naive CD8 cells was divided into five, with four undergoing sequencing. Broader study findings: Clonotypes topping 20 RNA copies carried over 97% of effector molecules but under 1% of naive ones.

Losses at the gene ends were 2 bases for V and 0 bases for J; bases not matched to a gene: 2. Looked up from germline, CDR1 is LNHDA and CDR2 is SQIVND (reference sequence). The CDR3 is 15 residues long. This clonotype was detected a few times. Antigen unknown. TCRdb fed the PCR reads into MiXCR, producing one record per CDR3 protein. This table has fewer than 350,000 distinct CDR3 sequences, around a fifth appearing once. Naive CD8 T cell sorting was performed on the CD8+CD4-CCR7+CD45RA+ phenotype. This chain joins TRBV19 and TRBJ2-3; 7 nucleotides match TRBD1. Sequenced sample: naive CD8+ T cells from blood, with Jurkat cell RNA spiked in. The subset here: FACS-sorted CD8+CD4-CCR7+CD45RA+ naive T cells. The TCR originated in a human donor in good health. Some libraries in this study had Jurkat cell RNA spiked in. CDR3 loop: CASSIRGPSTDTQYF. DNA of the CDR3: TGTGCCAGTAGTATAAGGGGGCCTAGCACAGATACGCAGTATTTT.